A single sample is the source of the 15 T cell receptor beta chains below, sequenced in a study of CD8+CD57+ T cells in acquired aplastic anemia. Profiling of TCR beta VDJ combinations and CDR3 sequences used genomic DNA as template. TCRdb fed the reads into MiXCR, producing one record per CDR3 protein. The table has about 120,000 distinct CDR3 sequences, approximately 36% seen once. Patients included in sequencing had previously demonstrated CD8+CD57+ cell expansion by flow cytometry. Sequences were obtained from sorted CD4+, CD8+, or CD8+CD57+ T cells (not recorded which) from PBMCs. These TCRs come from a human donor with aplastic anemia.

As concerns this clonotype: This could be a read error, since a much larger clone is one nucleotide away. The rearrangement joins TRBV20-1 to TRBJ1-3, with 7 bases aligning to TRBD1. CDR1 and CDR2 from the germline V gene are DFQATT and SNEGSKA (reference sequence). The length of the CDR3 is 14 residues. DNA of the CDR3: TGCAGTGCTTTGGACAGGTACTCTGGAGACACCATATATTTT. Protein sequence: CSALDRYSGDTIYF.

There are a few counts of this clonotype. The gene calls are TRBV10-2 and TRBJ1-2; 9 positions agree with TRBD1. This CDR3 is 14 amino acids long. The ends lost 9 bases at V and 9 bases at J; junction bases unmatched: 14. Germline-derived CDR1 and CDR2 are WSHSY and SAAADI. The CDR3 is CASMGHGQGTSYTF. CDR3 nucleotides: TGCGCCAGTATGGGCCATGGACAGGGGACGAGCTACACCTTC.

The V gene is TRBV3-1, the J gene TRBJ2-3; possible D gene TRBD2, 6 bases. CDR1 LGHDT and CDR2 YNNKEL come from the germline V gene (reference sequence). The CDR3 is made up of 15 amino acids. Trimming pared 2 bases from V and 8 bases from J, leaving 17 bases between. The CDR3, as DNA: TGTGCCAGCAGCCAAAAATACAATGGCGGGGTTACGCAGTATTTT. This codes for CASSQKYNGGVTQYF.

The V and J genes are TRBV19 and TRBJ2-5; 8 bases agree with TRBD1. In germline, CDR1 is LNHDA, CDR2 SQIVND (reference sequence). With 4 bases clipped from V and 5 bases from J, the junction kept 9 bases outside the gene matches. The CDR3 is 15 residues long. DNA for the CDR3: TGTGCCAGTAGTACAACAGGGGGATGGAAGGAGACCCAGTACTTC. Protein: CASSTTGGWKETQYF.

Worth noting for this clonotype: A much larger clone lies a single base off, so this may be a read error. The rearrangement joins TRBV7-3 to TRBJ2-1; D unresolved. CDR1 SGHTA and CDR2 FQGTGA come from the germline V gene. Trimming took 5 bases from V and 6 from J, leaving 11 bases between them. The CDR3 is 13 residues long. Here the CDR3 reads CASSQRPCNEQFF. The DNA of the CDR3 is TGTGCCAGCAGCCAAAGGCCTTGCAATGAGCAGTTCTTC.

This chain connects TRBV6-1 to TRBJ2-5; TRBD1 matches at 9 bases. Germline lookup yields CDR1 MNHNS and CDR2 SASEGT. CDR3 length: 15 amino acids. V shed 2 bases and J 5 bases; nucleotides not matched to a gene: 6. The CDR3 region is CASSEYWTGEETQYF. CDR3 coding DNA: TGTGCCAGCAGTGAATATTGGACAGGGGAGGAGACCCAGTACTTC.

This clonotype occurred many times. The chain is built from TRBV12-3 or TRBV12-4 and TRBJ2-7, with D perhaps TRBD2 (6 bases). V was cut by 6 bases and J by 1 base, with 13 bases left in between. This CDR3 comprises 14 residues. The CDR3 loop reads CASSPGGFSYEQYF. The CDR3 nucleotides read TGTGCCAGCAGCCCTGGGGGGTTTTCCTACGAGCAGTACTTC.

The rearrangement joins TRBV20-1 to TRBJ1-6, with D perhaps matching TRBD1 (6 bases). Germline V gene sequence: CDR1 DFQATT, CDR2 SNEGSKA (reference sequence). V was trimmed by 0 bases and J by 12 bases, leaving 12 bases between them. This CDR3 contains 13 residues. The CDR3 loop reads CSARDPQGLPLHF. CDR3 DNA: TGCAGTGCTAGAGACCCTCAGGGGTTACCCCTCCACTTT.

This clonotype was counted at least ten times. The chain couples TRBV10-3 to TRBJ1-2, with 7 bases lining up with TRBD1. This CDR3 is 14 amino acids long. CDR1 and CDR2 (germline): ENHRY, SYGVKD. The trim removed 10 bases at V and 10 bases at J, leaving 18 bases unmatched. CDR3 in amino acids: CATSRGVVGQVYTF. The DNA for the CDR3 is TGTGCCACGTCACGAGGGGTTGTTGGACAGGTCTACACCTTC.

There are many counts of this clonotype. The chain carries TRBV6-1 and TRBJ1-2; 9 nucleotides line up with TRBD1. The CDR3 length is 15 residues. The germline CDR1 and CDR2 sequences are MNHNS and SASEGT. V gave up 7 bases and J gave up 8 bases; unmatched junction bases: 14. CDR3 region: CASTPGQGGLWGYTF. The CDR3 DNA follows: TGTGCCAGCACCCCGGGACAGGGAGGGTTGTGGGGCTACACCTTC.

On this clonotype: One junction end does not reproduce the germline sequence, and a read error may be involved. The rearrangement links TRBV25-1 to TRBJ2-3; 7 bases map to TRBD2. The CDR3 is 14 amino acids. Germline-derived CDR1 and CDR2 are MGHDK and SYGVNS. Here the CDR3 reads CASSEAGVRDTQYF. For the CDR3, the DNA is TGCGCCAGCAGTGAGGCGGGAGTAAGAGATACGCAGTATTTT.

This clonotype has just a few counts. CDR3 sequence (DNA): TGTGCCAGCAGCCAAGGAGGGTCTTCCTACAATGAGCAGTTCTTC. Residues: CASSQGGSSYNEQFF. The chain employs TRBV3-1 and TRBJ2-1; TRBD2 might be the D (5 bases). The V and J ends lost 1 base and 1 base respectively, with 8 bases between them. The CDR3 length is 15 residues. Germline CDR1 is LGHDT and CDR2 is YNNKEL (reference sequence).

This clonotype was seen repeatedly, ten times or more. The chain uses TRBV5-1 and TRBJ1-2; unclear D gene. The CDR3 extends over 14 amino acids. Germline CDR1 is SGHRS and CDR2 is YFSETQ. The ends were cut back, 0 bases at V and 6 bases at J, with 12 bases in the middle. For the CDR3, the DNA is TGCGCCAGCAGCTTGGCTCTCCAGGATCATGGCTACACCTTC. This encodes CASSLALQDHGYTF.

This clonotype was picked up many times. V is TRBV7-8 and J is TRBJ1-2; 8 bases line up with TRBD1. Trimming cost V 4 bases and J 3 bases; bases outside gene matches: 7. This CDR3 region has 15 residues. The V gene's germline CDR1 is SGHVS and CDR2 FQNEAQ. The CDR3 is CASSSRTGPDYGYTF. Here the CDR3 DNA reads TGTGCCAGCAGCTCCAGGACAGGGCCTGACTATGGCTACACCTTC.

The V call is TRBV27, the J call TRBJ1-5, with D uncertain. The CDR3 totals 14 residues. V was cut by 5 bases and J by 2 bases, with 10 bases left in between. From germline, CDR1 is MNHEY and CDR2 SMNVEV (reference sequence). This chain's CDR3 is CASSRQVGNQPQHF. DNA of the CDR3: TGTGCCAGCAGTCGCCAGGTGGGCAATCAGCCCCAGCATTTT.